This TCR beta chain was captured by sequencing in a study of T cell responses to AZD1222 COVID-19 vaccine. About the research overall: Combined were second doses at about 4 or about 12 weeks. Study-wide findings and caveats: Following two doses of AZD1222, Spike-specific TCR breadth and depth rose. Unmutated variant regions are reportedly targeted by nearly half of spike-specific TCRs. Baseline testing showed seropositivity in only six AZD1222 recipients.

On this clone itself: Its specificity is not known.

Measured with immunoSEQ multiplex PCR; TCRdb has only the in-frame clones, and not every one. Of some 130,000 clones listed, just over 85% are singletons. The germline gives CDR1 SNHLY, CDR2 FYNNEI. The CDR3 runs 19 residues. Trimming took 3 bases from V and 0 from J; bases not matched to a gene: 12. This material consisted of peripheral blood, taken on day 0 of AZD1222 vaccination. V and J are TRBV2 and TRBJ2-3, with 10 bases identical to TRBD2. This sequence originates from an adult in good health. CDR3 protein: CASSDNPSGGPTSTDTQYF. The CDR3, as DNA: TGTGCCAGCAGTGATAATCCTAGCGGGGGACCAACTAGCACAGATACGCAGTATTTT. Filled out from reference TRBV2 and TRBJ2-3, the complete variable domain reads EPEVTQTPSHQVTQMGQEVILRCVPISNHLYFYWYRQILGQKVEFLVSFYNNEISEKSEIFDDQFSVERPDGSNFTLKIRSTKLEDSAMYFCASSDNPSGGPTSTDTQYFGPGTRLTVL.